Each of the 31 T cell receptor beta chains below was sequenced from the same sample in a study of molecular identifiers for immune sequencing clone quantification. MiXCR was run by TCRdb on the PCR reads, yielding one entry per CDR3 protein. The sample contains around 20,000 distinct CDR3 sequences, 17% of which appear only once. What was sequenced was naive CD8+ T cells from blood, with Jurkat cell RNA spiked in. Subset given: FACS-sorted CD8+CD4-CCR7+CD45RA+ naive T cells. The receptors derive from a human donor in good health. Some libraries in this study had Jurkat cell RNA spiked in.

In regard to this clonotype: This CDR3 fails to terminate in the conserved phenylalanine or tryptophan, so it likely reflects a read error. The chain links TRBV7-9 to TRBJ2-5; 7 nucleotides agree with TRBD1. The germline V gene encodes CDR1 SEHNR and CDR2 FQNEAQ (reference sequence). CDR3 size: 14 residues. The chain's CDR3 is CASGLVQGEETQYL. CDR3 in DNA: TGTGCCAGCGGCTTGGTCCAGGGGGAAGAGACCCAGTACCTC.

This clonotype was seen repeatedly, ten times or more. The chain recombines TRBV12-3 or TRBV12-4 with TRBJ2-5, with D possibly TRBD2 on 5 matching bases. The CDR3 has 14 amino acids. V lost 2 bases, J lost 5 bases, and 12 bases lay in between. CDR3 in amino acids: CASSLWRGIETQYF. For the CDR3, the DNA is TGTGCCAGCAGTTTATGGAGAGGGATCGAGACCCAGTACTTC.

With regard to this clonotype: This could be a read error, since a much larger clone is one nucleotide away. The V call is TRBV29-1, the J call TRBJ1-4; D is unresolved. Germline-derived CDR1 and CDR2 are SQVTM and ANQGSEA. The CDR3 totals 14 residues. V lost 4 bases, J lost 4 bases, and 13 bases lay in between. CDR3 DNA: TGCAGCGTTGGCCGGATGGGAGTTAATGAAAAACTGTTTTTT. Its translation is CSVGRMGVNEKLFF.

As regards this clonotype: A much larger clone sits a single nucleotide away, making a read error possible. The J gene is TRBJ2-5, the V gene TRBV12-3 or TRBV12-4; D is unclear. V was cut by 3 bases and J by 0 bases, with 5 bases left in between. The CDR3 is 13 amino acids. The CDR3 reads CASSFGDQETQYF. CDR3 DNA sequence: TGTGCCAGCAGTTTTGGAGACCAAGAGACCCAGTACTTC.

This clonotype came up many times. The chain has TRBV20-1 and TRBJ2-3; no clear D gene. Germline loops: CDR1 DFQATT, CDR2 SNEGSKA (reference sequence). The V gene lost 0 bases and the J gene lost 6 bases, with 10 bases spanning the gap. This CDR3 comprises 13 residues. The CDR3 sequence: CSAREWRSDTQYF. In DNA form, the CDR3 reads TGCAGTGCTAGAGAGTGGCGGTCGGATACGCAGTATTTT.

This clonotype was counted at least ten times. The chain is built from TRBV6-5 and TRBJ2-3; weak D call: TRBD1 (5 bases). Trimming shortened V by 2 bases and J by 0 bases, and 6 bases separated the two germline ends. This CDR3 is built from 14 residues. Germline V CDR1 and CDR2: MNHEY, SVGAGI. CDR3 loop: CASSYTGSTDTQYF. DNA for the CDR3: TGTGCCAGCAGTTACACAGGCAGCACAGATACGCAGTATTTT.

This clonotype is deemed medium-sized. V usage is TRBV5-1 and J usage is TRBJ2-7; the match to TRBD2 covers 9 bases. Germline CDR1 is SGHRS and CDR2 is YFSETQ. There are 15 residues in the CDR3. V was pared by 0 bases and J by 4 bases, with 5 bases of the junction left unmatched. In nucleotides, the CDR3 is TGCGCCAGCAGCTTGGTCGGCGGGAGGGGGTACGAGCAGTACTTC. This encodes CASSLVGGRGYEQYF.

This clonotype turned up a few times. A clone one base away is much larger, so this may be a read error. The chain is built from TRBV27 and TRBJ2-3, with D possibly TRBD2 on 5 matching bases. This CDR3 comprises 14 residues. Trimming shortened V by 0 bases and J by 8 bases, and 12 bases separated the two germline ends. CDR1 is MNHEY, CDR2 SMNVEV, per germline (reference sequence). The CDR3 reads CASSLSLGLGTQYF. The CDR3 DNA follows: TGTGCCAGCAGTTTATCACTAGGTTTAGGTACGCAGTATTTT.

A note on this clonotype: One base away lies a much larger clone, so this may be a sequencing read error. The chain carries TRBV14 and TRBJ1-1; D might be TRBD1 (6 bases). Germline lookup yields CDR1 SGHDN and CDR2 FVKESK. This CDR3 is 12 amino acids long. Trimming left V 5 bases short and J 11 bases short, with 15 bases between. Written as DNA, the CDR3 is TGTGCCAGCAGCGCATCAGGGGTTGAGGCTTTCTTT. Amino acids: CASSASGVEAFF.

This clonotype was recorded many times. This chain joins TRBV14 and TRBJ1-2; no clear D gene. V was trimmed by 5 bases and J by 4 bases, leaving 11 bases between them. The length of the CDR3 is 13 residues. Germline V gene sequence: CDR1 SGHDN, CDR2 FVKESK. The CDR3 sequence is CASSLTILYGYTF. The CDR3 DNA is TGTGCCAGCAGCTTAACCATCCTCTATGGCTACACCTTC.

This clonotype was recorded many times. V is TRBV7-9 and J is TRBJ2-7; 11 positions agree with TRBD1. This CDR3 is 14 amino acids long. The germline V gene has CDR1 SEHNR and CDR2 FQNEAQ (reference sequence). Losses at the gene ends were 5 bases for V and 6 bases for J; bases not matched to a gene: 6. This CDR3 reads CASSLGQGVAEQYF. The CDR3 region has the DNA TGTGCCAGCAGCCTGGGACAGGGGGTCGCCGAGCAGTACTTC.

This clonotype was observed at least ten times. The V and J genes are TRBV12-3 or TRBV12-4 and TRBJ2-1; TRBD2 might be the D (6 bases). The CDR3 consists of 14 residues. V lost 7 bases and J 1 base, leaving 11 bases between the germline ends. The CDR3 region has the DNA TGTGCCAGCACTGGAGGGCCGTCCTACAATGAGCAGTTCTTC. This encodes CASTGGPSYNEQFF.

At least ten counts were recorded for this clonotype. This sequence joins TRBV28 and TRBJ2-3; weak D call: TRBD1 (6 bases). The CDR3 runs 15 residues. Germline CDR1 and CDR2: MDHEN and SYDVKM. V lost 0 bases and J 4 bases, leaving 11 bases between the germline ends. The CDR3 DNA reads as TGTGCCAGCAGTTTATGGAAAACAGGGTCAGATACGCAGTATTTT. Its protein is CASSLWKTGSDTQYF.

By proportion, this clonotype is medium-sized (0.01 to 0.1%). The chain has TRBV7-2 and TRBJ2-7; 9 bases fit TRBD1. The CDR3 totals 15 residues. Per the germline V gene, CDR1 is SGHTA and CDR2 is FQGNSA. V shed 5 bases, J shed 2 bases, and the junction held 7 bases outside the gene matches. CDR3 residues: CASSPDRGIAYEQYF. Here the CDR3 DNA reads TGTGCCAGCAGCCCGGACAGGGGTATTGCCTACGAGCAGTACTTC.

This clonotype occurred many times. This rearrangement joins TRBV4-3 to TRBJ1-4, with D unclear. V shed 0 bases and J shed 5 bases, with 10 bases lying between them. Germline values: CDR1 LGHNA, CDR2 YSLEER. The CDR3 runs to 15 residues. The CDR3 DNA reads TGCGCCAGCAGCCAAGACTGGCCGCCGAATGAAAAACTGTTTTTT. This translates into CASSQDWPPNEKLFF.

This clonotype was counted many times. This chain connects TRBV7-9 to TRBJ1-3; TRBD1 might be the D (5 bases). Germline lookup yields CDR1 SEHNR and CDR2 FQNEAQ (reference sequence). The CDR3 length is 14 residues. The V gene lost 5 bases and the J gene lost 1 base, with 9 bases spanning the gap. The CDR3, as DNA: TGTGCCAGCAGCCGGACAACTTCTGGAAACACCATATATTTT. Its protein product is CASSRTTSGNTIYF.

This clonotype was observed at least ten times. The CDR3 spells CASSREAMNTEAFF. The CDR3 DNA is TGCGCCAGCAGCCGTGAAGCTATGAACACTGAAGCTTTCTTT. The chain is built from TRBV4-3 and TRBJ1-1; D is unclear. CDR1 is LGHNA, CDR2 YSLEER, per germline. The CDR3 runs 14 residues. V lost 4 bases and J lost 0, with 9 bases in between.

On this clonotype itself: This may be a read error: a much more frequent sequence differs by one nucleotide. This rearrangement joins TRBV7-9 to TRBJ2-7, with TRBD2 as a possible D gene (5 bases). Germline V gene sequence: CDR1 SEHNR, CDR2 FQNEAQ (reference sequence). The CDR3 length is 14 residues. The DNA for the CDR3 is TGTGCCAGGAGCTTAGTGGAGGTGGTCTACGAGCAGTACTTC. Translated, it gives CARSLVEVVYEQYF.

As concerns this clonotype: This may be a read error, as it is one base from a much larger clone. Since no conserved phenylalanine or tryptophan closes the CDR3, a read error is the likely cause. The V and J genes are TRBV29-1 and TRBJ1-2; D unresolved. With 2 bases removed from V and 4 bases from J, the gap between germline ends came to 17 bases. Germline V gene data show CDR1 as SQVTM and CDR2 as ANQGSEA. The CDR3 has 15 amino acids. CDR3 DNA sequence: TGCAGCGTTGAACCGGAGCGGGGTTTGGGCTATGGCTACACCTCC. Amino acids: CSVEPERGLGYGYTS.

Ten or more counts support this clonotype. The V gene is TRBV20-1, the J gene TRBJ1-1; D unclear. The CDR3 consists of 16 residues. Germline CDR1 DFQATT, CDR2 SNEGSKA (reference sequence). Trimming took 0 bases from V and 4 from J, leaving 18 bases between them. In nucleotides, the CDR3 is TGCAGTGCTAGAGATCAGTTGGTCTTGGGAGGCACTGAAGCTTTCTTT. Protein product: CSARDQLVLGGTEAFF.

This clonotype was seen ten or more times. CDR3 sequence (DNA): TGTGCCAGCTCACCCTCGGACTCCATAGATACGCAGTATTTT. It codes for CASSPSDSIDTQYF. This sequence joins TRBV18 and TRBJ2-3, with D maybe TRBD2 (5 bases). Trimming took 3 bases from V and 5 from J, leaving 12 bases between them. The CDR3 is made up of 14 amino acids. The V gene's germline CDR1 is KGHSH and CDR2 LQKENI.

This clonotype was observed at least ten times. The chain employs TRBV27 and TRBJ2-3; the match to TRBD2 covers 7 bases. V shed 2 bases, J shed 0 bases, and the junction held 5 bases outside the gene matches. The CDR3 runs to 16 residues. Germline lookup yields CDR1 MNHEY and CDR2 SMNVEV (reference sequence). The CDR3 sequence: CASSLSLADSTDTQYF. In DNA, the CDR3 is TGTGCCAGCAGTTTAAGCCTAGCGGATAGCACAGATACGCAGTATTTT.

This clonotype was picked up many times. The rearrangement joins TRBV2 to TRBJ1-2; no definite D call. Germline V gives CDR1 SNHLY, CDR2 FYNNEI. The CDR3 totals 16 residues. V shed 0 bases and J shed 1 base, with 12 bases lying between them. In DNA form, the CDR3 reads TGTGCCAGCAGTGAAGCGGCAGGCTTATTTAACTATGGCTACACCTTC. This codes for CASSEAAGLFNYGYTF.

This clonotype was detected many times. The chain carries TRBV11-2 and TRBJ2-3; 7 nucleotides agree with TRBD1. CDR1 and CDR2 from the germline V gene are SGHAT and FQNNGV. Trimming took 1 base from V and 1 from J; bases not matched to a gene: 8. CDR3 length: 17 residues. In DNA form, the CDR3 reads TGTGCCAGCAGCTTAGGTGTTCGACAGGGAGGCACAGATACGCAGTATTTT. Translation: CASSLGVRQGGTDTQYF.

As regards this clonotype: This may arise from a read error, as a much more abundant clone is one base away. In DNA form, the CDR3 reads TGTGCCAGCAGCCTAACCGCCTTTTCACAGGGTTGGGAGCAGTACTTC. Protein sequence: CASSLTAFSQGWEQYF. V and J are TRBV7-9 and TRBJ2-7, with D tentatively TRBD1 (6 bases). Looked up from germline, CDR1 is SEHNR and CDR2 is FQNEAQ (reference sequence). The CDR3 loop spans 16 amino acids. V lost 5 bases, J lost 7 bases, and 24 bases lay in between.

This clonotype was seen ten or more times. The chain employs TRBV29-1 and TRBJ2-1; D may be TRBD2 (5 bases). This CDR3 is built from 13 residues. V lost 5 bases and J lost 3, with 11 bases in between. The V gene's germline CDR1 is SQVTM and CDR2 ANQGSEA. CDR3 residues: CSVFQRSYNEQFF. For the CDR3, the DNA is TGCAGCGTTTTCCAGCGGAGCTACAATGAGCAGTTCTTC.

This clonotype was seen at least ten times. The chain employs TRBV2 and TRBJ2-1; no firm D call. CDR3 length: 13 residues. The germline V gene encodes CDR1 SNHLY and CDR2 FYNNEI. V was shortened by 6 bases and J by 2 bases, with 8 bases between the two germline ends. The CDR3 DNA follows: TGTGCCAGCAGCGACACTGCCTACAATGAGCAGTTCTTC. Translated: CASSDTAYNEQFF.

This clonotype was observed many times. This chain uses TRBV4-1 with TRBJ1-1; D ambiguous. The germline V gene encodes CDR1 MGHRA and CDR2 YSYEKL. V gave up 0 bases and J gave up 0 bases, with 5 bases separating them. This CDR3 is built from 14 residues. The CDR3 loop reads CASSQDPLNTEAFF. The CDR3 DNA reads TGCGCCAGCAGCCAAGATCCCTTGAACACTGAAGCTTTCTTT.

This clonotype is categorized as medium-sized. This chain joins TRBV7-2 and TRBJ2-3; 11 bases fit TRBD1. The CDR3 runs 15 residues. CDR1 SGHTA and CDR2 FQGNSA come from the germline V gene. J gave up 6 bases and V 1 base, and 3 bases lay outside the gene matches. In DNA form, the CDR3 reads TGTGCCAGCAGCTTAGTTGGGACAGGGGGTGATACGCAGTATTTT. Amino acids: CASSLVGTGGDTQYF.

In its sample, this clonotype was seen many times. V gene TRBV2 combines with J gene TRBJ2-5; 10 bases line up with TRBD1. CDR1 is SNHLY and CDR2 is FYNNEI in the germline V gene. The CDR3 extends over 15 amino acids. J was trimmed by 3 bases and V by 6 bases; bases with no gene match: 7. The CDR3 loop is CASSDGQGGEETQYF. In DNA, the CDR3 is TGTGCCAGCAGCGATGGACAGGGGGGTGAAGAGACCCAGTACTTC.

This clonotype showed up many times. The junction departs from the called germline gene at one end, perhaps through a read error. V is TRBV14 and J is TRBJ1-5; D ambiguous. There are 13 residues in the CDR3. Per the germline V gene, CDR1 is SGHDN and CDR2 is FVKESK. CDR3 in DNA: TGTGCCGGCAGTCCTGGGAATTATCAGCCCCAGCATTTT. Protein product: CAGSPGNYQPQHF. Together with reference TRBV14 and TRBJ1-5, the CDR3 gives the full variable domain: EAGVTQFPSHSVIEKGQTVTLRCDPISGHDNLYWYRRVMGKEIKFLLHFVKESKQDESGMPNNRFLAERTGGTYSTLKVQPAELEDSGVYFCAGSPGNYQPQHFGDGTRLSIL.